Listed below are T cell receptor beta chains from one sample, sequenced in a study of blood T cell repertoires in COVID-19. Using immunoSEQ multiplex PCR, the repertoire was profiled, and TCRdb retains in-frame clones only, with some absent. Of hundreds of thousands of clones in the sample, more than 85% are singletons; the top ten hold 1.3%. Sequencing was performed on peripheral blood. The receptor source for this set is an older man with acute or convalescent COVID-19. CDR3s include the opening cysteine and the closing phenylalanine or tryptophan. The D gene is left open where the match is weak. Where a row states a size, it is once, few, many or the class of an expanded clone; other rows omit it.

TRBV28	TRBD1	TRBJ1-3	NA	CASSPGTGYTSGNTIYF	TGTGCCAGCAGTCCCGGGACAGGGTACACCTCTGGAAACACCATATATTTT
TRBV2	TRBD2	TRBJ2-1	NA	CASSELLAGAQKFF	TGTGCCAGCAGTGAGCTCCTAGCGGGAGCGCAGAAGTTCTTC
TRBV6-2/TRBV6-3	NA	TRBJ2-7	NA	CASSYPPTYEQYF	TGTGCCAGCAGTTACCCCCCCACCTACGAGCAGTACTTC
TRBV18	TRBD1	TRBJ1-2	once	CASSLEGQGGGYTF	TGTGCCAGCTCGCTGGAGGGACAGGGTGGTGGCTACACCTTC
TRBV29-1	TRBD1	TRBJ1-1	NA	CSVSLTGASTEAFF	TGCAGCGTCTCGCTTACAGGGGCGAGCACTGAAGCTTTCTTT
TRBV7-9	NA	TRBJ2-7	once	CASSLEAPREQYF	TGTGCCAGCAGCTTAGAAGCCCCGCGGGAGCAGTACTTC
TRBV19	TRBD1	TRBJ1-5	NA	CASSDTGGRNQPQHF	TGTGCCAGTAGTGATACAGGGGGCCGCAATCAGCCCCAGCATTTT
TRBV7-2	TRBD2	TRBJ2-2	NA	CASELSGKQTGELFF	TGTGCCAGTGAGCTTAGCGGGAAACAAACCGGGGAGCTGTTTTTT
TRBV5-1	NA	TRBJ1-3	NA	CASSQETGSGNTIYF	TGCGCCAGCAGCCAAGAGACGGGCTCTGGAAACACCATATATTTT
TRBV28	TRBD1	TRBJ1-6	NA	CASSSLPGTANSPLHF	TGTGCCAGCAGTTCCCTCCCGGGGACAGCTAATTCACCCCTCCACTTT
TRBV6-5	TRBD2	TRBJ2-3	NA	CASSASGTSADTQYF	TGTGCCAGCAGCGCCTCAGGGACTAGCGCTGATACGCAGTATTTT
TRBV29-1	TRBD1	TRBJ2-3	NA	CSGDRAADTQYF	TGCAGCGGGGACAGGGCGGCAGATACGCAGTATTTT
TRBV6-2/TRBV6-3	NA	TRBJ1-2	NA	CASSYDDRPYGYTF	TGTGCCAGCAGTTACGACGACAGGCCCTATGGCTACACCTTC
TRBV28	NA	TRBJ2-7	NA	CASSVPGHNYEQYF	TGTGCCAGCAGTGTACCGGGACACAACTACGAGCAGTACTTC
TRBV25-1	TRBD1	TRBJ2-7	NA	CASNTGAGSYEQYF	TGTGCCAGCAATACAGGGGCCGGCTCCTACGAGCAGTACTTC
TRBV6-6	TRBD1	TRBJ1-5	NA	CASSPTRQGLVNQPQHF	TGTGCCAGCAGTCCTACCCGACAGGGCCTGGTCAATCAGCCCCAGCATTTT